This is a list of T cell receptor beta chains from one sample in a study of blood T cells in healthy people across ages. TCRdb passed the 5' RACE reads through MiXCR, listing each CDR3 protein once. The sample yields 580,000 or so distinct CDR3 sequences, around 48% seen once. The sequenced material came from blood. These receptor sequences come from a man older than 75 in good health. CDR3s leave out the opening cysteine and the closing phenylalanine or tryptophan.

TRBV5-1	TRBJ2-7	ASSLLTGEQY
TRBV11-2	TRBJ1-2	ASSFIRGPLSGYT
TRBV24-1	TRBJ2-1	ATGARGADEQF
TRBV6-2/TRBV6-3	TRBJ2-3	ASSSGFADTQY
TRBV9	TRBJ1-6	ASSVGGSYNSPLH
TRBV4-2	TRBJ2-1	ASTPSGVYNEQF
TRBV21-1	TRBJ2-1	ASSNPPVAGGRGEQF
TRBV21-1	TRBJ2-4	ASSFSGVAKNIQY
TRBV7-2	TRBJ1-2	ASSFAGVNYGYT
TRBV20-1	TRBJ1-5	SARTGNQPQH
TRBV20-1	TRBJ1-4	SARDGGTEKLF